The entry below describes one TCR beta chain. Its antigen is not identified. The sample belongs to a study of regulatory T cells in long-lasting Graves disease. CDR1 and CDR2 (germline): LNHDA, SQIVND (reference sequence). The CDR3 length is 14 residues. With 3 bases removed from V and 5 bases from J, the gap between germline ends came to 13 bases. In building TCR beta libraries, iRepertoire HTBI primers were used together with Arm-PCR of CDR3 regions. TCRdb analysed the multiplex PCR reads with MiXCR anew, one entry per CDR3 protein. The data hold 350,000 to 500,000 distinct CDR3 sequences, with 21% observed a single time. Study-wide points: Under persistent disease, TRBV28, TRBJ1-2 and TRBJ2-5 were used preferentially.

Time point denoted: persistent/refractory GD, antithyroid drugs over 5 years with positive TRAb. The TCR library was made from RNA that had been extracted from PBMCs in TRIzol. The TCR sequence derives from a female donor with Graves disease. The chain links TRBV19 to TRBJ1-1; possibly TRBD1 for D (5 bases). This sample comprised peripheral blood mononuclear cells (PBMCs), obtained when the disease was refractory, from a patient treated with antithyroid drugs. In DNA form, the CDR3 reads TGTGCCAGTAGTATCGGGGCTGCGGGAACTGAAGCTTTCTTT. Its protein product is CASSIGAAGTEAFF.